This is a list of T cell receptor beta chains from one sample in a study of shared clonotypes between healthy human individuals. Using immunoSEQ multiplex PCR, the repertoire was profiled, and TCRdb retains in-frame clones only, with some absent. Among just over 2,000,000 clones, roughly 95% were seen once, and the ten largest hold 0.13%. The sequenced material came from naive CD4+ T cells sorted from blood. The receptors were sampled from a man between 18 and 35 years old in good health. Both conserved end residues are part of each CDR3. The D gene is left open where the match is weak. Not every row has a clone size; where given, it reads once, few, many or a size class.

j_call clone_size d_call v_call cdr3_aa cdr3_nt
TRBJ2-2 . . TRBV6-5 CASSYWPPRNTGELFF TGTGCCAGCAGTTACTGGCCCCCGCGGAACACCGGGGAGCTGTTTTTT
TRBJ2-1 . . TRBV6-1 CASSEVAGTKFNNEQFF TGTGCCAGCAGTGAAGTGGCGGGGACAAAATTCAACAATGAGCAGTTCTTC
TRBJ2-7 once . TRBV27 CASSSLGKGTYEQYF TGTGCCAGCAGTTCACTCGGTAAAGGGACCTACGAGCAGTACTTC
TRBJ2-7 . . TRBV7-8 CASSLRARIGEQYF TGTGCCAGCAGCTTACGGGCTAGGATAGGCGAGCAGTACTTC
TRBJ1-5 once . TRBV30 CAWSAGSNQPQHF TGTGCCTGGAGTGCGGGGAGCAATCAGCCCCAGCATTTT
TRBJ1-5 once . TRBV28 CASSLWTPVRDMGNQPQHF TGTGCCAGCAGTTTATGGACTCCTGTCAGAGATATGGGCAATCAGCCCCAGCATTTT
TRBJ2-7 once . TRBV6-5 CASSSFGQSTYEQYF TGTGCCAGCAGTTCCTTTGGACAGTCGACCTACGAGCAGTACTTC
TRBJ2-2 . . TRBV5-1 CASSLGHAANTGELFF TGCGCCAGCAGCTTGGGGCACGCTGCGAACACCGGGGAGCTGTTTTTT
TRBJ2-1 . TRBD2 TRBV5-8 CASSLGPAGTYNEQFF TGTGCCAGCAGCTTGGGTCCAGCGGGAACGTACAATGAGCAGTTCTTC
TRBJ2-1 . . TRBV7-3 CASRPSTGSSYNEQFF TGTGCCAGCAGACCCTCGACAGGAAGCTCCTACAATGAGCAGTTCTTC
TRBJ2-7 once TRBD2 TRBV2 CASSGQRGLSYEQYF TGTGCCAGCAGTGGACAGCGGGGGCTCTCCTACGAGCAGTACTTC
TRBJ2-7 . . TRBV28 CASSSLGLGEQYF TGTGCCAGCAGTTCCTTAGGGCTGGGCGAGCAGTACTTC
TRBJ2-7 . . TRBV6-5 CASSRFSSYEQYF TGTGCCAGCAGCCGCTTCAGCTCCTACGAGCAGTACTTC
TRBJ2-5 . . TRBV5-6 CASSPVRDFQETQYF TGTGCCAGCAGCCCCGTCCGTGACTTCCAAGAGACCCAGTACTTC
TRBJ1-3 . . TRBV9 CASSADSASGNTIYF TGTGCCAGCAGCGCAGACAGTGCCTCTGGAAACACCATATATTTT
TRBJ1-4 . . TRBV25-1 CASSGGVHEKLFF TGTGCCAGCAGTGGGGGGGTTCATGAAAAACTGTTTTTT
TRBJ1-2 . TRBD1 TRBV7-3 CASSLGTGTGYTF TGTGCCAGCAGCTTAGGGACAGGGACCGGCTACACCTTC
TRBJ2-1 . TRBD1 TRBV18 CASSQDLQGERFF TGTGCCAGCTCACAAGATTTACAGGGGGAACGGTTCTTC
TRBJ1-4 . TRBD1 TRBV28 CASSALTGGGEKLFF TGTGCCAGCAGCGCCCTGACAGGGGGAGGGGAAAAACTGTTTTTT
TRBJ2-1 . TRBD2 TRBV5-4 CASSFFLVASGYNEQFF TGTGCCAGCAGCTTTTTTTTAGTGGCTAGCGGTTACAATGAGCAGTTCTTC
TRBJ2-3 . . TRBV29-1 CSVGERGTKFSSTDTQYF TGCAGCGTGGGGGAACGAGGCACGAAATTCTCTAGCACAGATACGCAGTATTTT
TRBJ1-6 . TRBD1 TRBV6-1 CASSDPGQGTSPLHF TGTGCCAGCAGTGACCCGGGACAGGGGACGTCACCCCTCCACTTT
TRBJ2-2 . TRBD1 TRBV30 CAWSVLDRDTGELFF TGTGCCTGGAGTGTACTGGACAGGGACACCGGGGAGCTGTTTTTT
TRBJ2-1 . . TRBV11-2 CASSPALTIAVEQFF TGTGCCAGCAGCCCCGCACTGACTATAGCAGTTGAGCAGTTCTTC
TRBJ2-7 . TRBD2 TRBV6-5 CASRGGGGKQYF TGTGCCAGCAGGGGCGGGGGAGGGAAGCAGTACTTC
TRBJ1-3 once . TRBV10-3 CAISESAGNTIYF TGTGCCATCAGTGAGTCTGCAGGAAACACCATATATTTT
TRBJ2-2 . TRBD1 TRBV5-1 CASSQGDRDTGELFF TGCGCCAGCAGCCAAGGTGACAGGGACACCGGGGAGCTGTTTTTT